Here is one T cell receptor (beta chain) with its context. RNA transcripts yielded amplified TCR beta CDR3 regions. HTBI primers were used for first-round RT-PCR of the TCR CDR3. MiXCR, applied by TCRdb to the multiplex PCR reads, yields one record per CDR3 protein. There are approximately 640,000 distinct CDR3 sequences in the sample; just under 45% occur only once, and more than 7% lies in the top ten. The source of the sample is a study of T cells in Graves' hyperthyroidism and ophthalmopathy. Trimming cost V 0 bases and J 0 bases, with 11 bases left between them. The CDR3 length is 16 residues. The V gene's germline CDR1 is SGHTA and CDR2 FQGTGA.

The sequence was collected from an adult man with Graves' disease, either hyperthyroidism or ophthalmopathy (not recorded which). What was sequenced was peripheral blood or thyroid tissue (not recorded which). The genes are TRBV7-3 and TRBJ1-1, with D tentatively TRBD1 (5 bases). The CDR3 bases are TGTGCCAGCAGCTTAACGGGGATGGACATGAACACTGAAGCTTTCTTT. It yields the protein CASSLTGMDMNTEAFF.